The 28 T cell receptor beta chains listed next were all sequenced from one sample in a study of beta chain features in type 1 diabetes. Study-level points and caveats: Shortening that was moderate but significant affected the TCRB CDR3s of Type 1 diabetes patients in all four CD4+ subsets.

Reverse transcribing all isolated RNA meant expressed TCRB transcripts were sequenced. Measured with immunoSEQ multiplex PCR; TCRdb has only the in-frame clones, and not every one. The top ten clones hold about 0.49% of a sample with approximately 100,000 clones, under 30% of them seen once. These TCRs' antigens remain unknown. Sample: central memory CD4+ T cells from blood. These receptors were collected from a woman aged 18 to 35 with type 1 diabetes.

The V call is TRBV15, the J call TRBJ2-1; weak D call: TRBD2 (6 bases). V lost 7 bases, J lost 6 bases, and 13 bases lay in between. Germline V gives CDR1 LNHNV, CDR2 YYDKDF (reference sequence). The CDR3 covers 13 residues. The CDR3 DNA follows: TGTGCCACCAATCAGGTGGGGGGCAATGAGCAGTTCTTC. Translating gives CATNQVGGNEQFF.

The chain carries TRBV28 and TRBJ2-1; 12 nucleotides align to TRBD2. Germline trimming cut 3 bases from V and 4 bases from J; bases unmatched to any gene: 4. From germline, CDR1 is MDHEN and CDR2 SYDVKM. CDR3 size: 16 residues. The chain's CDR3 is CASSFPTSGSYNEQFF. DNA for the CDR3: TGTGCCAGCAGTTTCCCGACTAGCGGGAGTTACAATGAGCAGTTCTTC. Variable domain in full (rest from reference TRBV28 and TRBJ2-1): DVKVTQSSRYLVKRTGEKVFLECVQDMDHENMFWYRQDPGLGLRLIYFSYDVKMKEKGDIPEGYSVSREKKERFSLILESASTNQTSMYLCASSFPTSGSYNEQFFGPGTRLTVL.

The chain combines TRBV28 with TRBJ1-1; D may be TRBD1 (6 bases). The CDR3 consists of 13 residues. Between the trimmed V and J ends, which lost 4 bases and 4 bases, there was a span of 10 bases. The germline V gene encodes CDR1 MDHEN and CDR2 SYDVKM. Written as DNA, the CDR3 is TGTGCCAGCAGTTGGGGGGGGCCCACTGAAGCTTTCTTT. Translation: CASSWGGPTEAFF. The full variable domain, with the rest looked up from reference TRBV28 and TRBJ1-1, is DVKVTQSSRYLVKRTGEKVFLECVQDMDHENMFWYRQDPGLGLRLIYFSYDVKMKEKGDIPEGYSVSREKKERFSLILESASTNQTSMYLCASSWGGPTEAFFGQGTRLTVV.

Here the CDR3 DNA reads TGTGCCTGGAGTGTAAAGCTTGCGGGCAGACCCTACGAGCAGTACTTC. Its translation: CAWSVKLAGRPYEQYF. The chain couples TRBV30 to TRBJ2-7; TRBD2 might be the D (5 bases). V was clipped by 0 bases and J by 2 bases, with 17 bases between them. This CDR3 region has 16 residues. Germline CDR1 GTSNPN, CDR2 SVGIG (reference sequence).

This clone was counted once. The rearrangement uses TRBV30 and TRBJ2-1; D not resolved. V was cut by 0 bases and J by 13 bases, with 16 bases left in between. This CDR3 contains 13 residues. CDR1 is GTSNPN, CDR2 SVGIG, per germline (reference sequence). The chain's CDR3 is CAWSVRLVREQFF. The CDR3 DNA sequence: TGTGCCTGGAGTGTACGGCTAGTAAGAGAACAGTTCTTC.

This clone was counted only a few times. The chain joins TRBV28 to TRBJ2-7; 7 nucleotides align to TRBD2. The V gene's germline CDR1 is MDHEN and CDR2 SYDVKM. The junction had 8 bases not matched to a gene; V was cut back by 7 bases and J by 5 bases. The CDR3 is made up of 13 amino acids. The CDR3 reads CASIRAGLNEQYF. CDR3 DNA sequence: TGTGCCAGCATCCGAGCGGGATTGAACGAGCAGTACTTC.

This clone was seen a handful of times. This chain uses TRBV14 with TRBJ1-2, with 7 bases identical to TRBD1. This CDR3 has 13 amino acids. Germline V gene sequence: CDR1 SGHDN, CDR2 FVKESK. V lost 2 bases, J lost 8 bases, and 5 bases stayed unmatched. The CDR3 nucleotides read TGTGCCAGCAGCCAATACAGGGGTTCGGGCTACACCTTC. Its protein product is CASSQYRGSGYTF.

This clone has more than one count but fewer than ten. CDR3 coding DNA: TGTGCCAGCTGTACAAGGGGCTACTTTTACGAGCAGTACGTC. This codes for CASCTRGYFYEQYV. The rearrangement links TRBV7-2 to TRBJ2-7; tentatively, D is TRBD1 (5 bases). This CDR3 has 14 residues. Looked up from germline, CDR1 is SGHTA and CDR2 is FQGNSA. Trimming took 8 bases from V and 4 from J, leaving 18 bases between them.

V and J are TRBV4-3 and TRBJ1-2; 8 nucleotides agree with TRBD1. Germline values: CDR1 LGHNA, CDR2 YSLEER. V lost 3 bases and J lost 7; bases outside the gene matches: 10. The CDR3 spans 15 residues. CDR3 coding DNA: TGCGCCAGCAGCCAGGGTATGGACAGGGTTGTTGGCTACACCTTC. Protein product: CASSQGMDRVVGYTF.

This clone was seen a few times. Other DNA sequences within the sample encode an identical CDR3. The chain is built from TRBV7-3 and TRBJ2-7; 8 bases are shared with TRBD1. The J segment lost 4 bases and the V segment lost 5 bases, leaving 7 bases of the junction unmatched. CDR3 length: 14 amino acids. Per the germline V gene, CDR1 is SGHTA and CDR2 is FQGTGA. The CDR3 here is CASSPGTGSYEQYF. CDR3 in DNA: TGTGCCAGCAGCCCCGGGACAGGATCTTACGAGCAGTACTTC.

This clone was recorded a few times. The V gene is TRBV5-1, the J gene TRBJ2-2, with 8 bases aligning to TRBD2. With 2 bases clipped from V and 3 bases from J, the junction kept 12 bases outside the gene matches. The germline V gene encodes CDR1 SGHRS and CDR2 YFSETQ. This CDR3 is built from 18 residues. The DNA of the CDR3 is TGCGCCAGCAGCTTTAGGACTAGCTTAACTACGGACACCGGGGAGCTGTTTTTT. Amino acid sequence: CASSFRTSLTTDTGELFF.

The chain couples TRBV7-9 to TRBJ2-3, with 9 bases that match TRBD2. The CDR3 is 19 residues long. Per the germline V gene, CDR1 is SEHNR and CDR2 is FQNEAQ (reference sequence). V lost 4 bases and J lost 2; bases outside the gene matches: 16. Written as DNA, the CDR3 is TGTGCCAGCAGCTCGCATCTAGCGGGAAATTCTTATCTCACAGATACGCAGTATTTT. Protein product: CASSSHLAGNSYLTDTQYF.

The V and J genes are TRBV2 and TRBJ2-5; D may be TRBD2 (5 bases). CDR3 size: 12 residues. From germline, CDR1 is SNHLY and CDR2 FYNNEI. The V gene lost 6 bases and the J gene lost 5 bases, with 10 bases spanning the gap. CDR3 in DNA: TGTGCCAGCAGGGAGGCTAGCGAGACCCAGTACTTC. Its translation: CASREASETQYF.

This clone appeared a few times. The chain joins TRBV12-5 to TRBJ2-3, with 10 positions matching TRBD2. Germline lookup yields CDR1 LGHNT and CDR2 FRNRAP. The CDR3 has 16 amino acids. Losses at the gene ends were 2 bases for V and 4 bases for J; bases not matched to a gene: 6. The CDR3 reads CASGLFLAGVADTQYF. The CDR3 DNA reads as TGTGCTAGTGGTTTGTTCCTAGCGGGAGTAGCAGATACGCAGTATTTT.

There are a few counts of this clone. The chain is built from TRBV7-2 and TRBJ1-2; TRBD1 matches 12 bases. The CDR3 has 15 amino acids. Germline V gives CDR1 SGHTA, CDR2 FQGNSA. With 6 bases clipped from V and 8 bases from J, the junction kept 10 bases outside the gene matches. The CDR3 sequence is CASRPSYGTGGGYTF. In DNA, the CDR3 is TGTGCCAGCAGACCCTCTTATGGGACAGGGGGCGGCTACACCTTC.

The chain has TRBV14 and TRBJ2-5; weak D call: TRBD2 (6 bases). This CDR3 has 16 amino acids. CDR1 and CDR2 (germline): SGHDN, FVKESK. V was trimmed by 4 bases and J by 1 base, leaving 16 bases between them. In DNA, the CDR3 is TGTGCCAGCAGCCTCGGGAGTGGACATATCCAAGAGACCCAGTACTTC. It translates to CASSLGSGHIQETQYF.

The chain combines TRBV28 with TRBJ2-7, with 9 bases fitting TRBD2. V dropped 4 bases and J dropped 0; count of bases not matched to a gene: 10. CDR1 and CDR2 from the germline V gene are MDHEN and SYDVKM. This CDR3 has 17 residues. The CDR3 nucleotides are TGTGCCAGCAGTTCCCCACCTAGCGGGGCCAGCTCCTACGAGCAGTACTTC. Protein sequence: CASSSPPSGASSYEQYF.

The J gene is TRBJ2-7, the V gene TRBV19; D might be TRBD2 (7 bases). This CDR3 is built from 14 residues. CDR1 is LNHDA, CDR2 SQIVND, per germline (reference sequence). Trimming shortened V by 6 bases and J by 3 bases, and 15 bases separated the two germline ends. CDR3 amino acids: CASRGGGAHYEQYF. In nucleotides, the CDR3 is TGTGCCAGTAGAGGCGGGGGCGCCCACTACGAGCAGTACTTC. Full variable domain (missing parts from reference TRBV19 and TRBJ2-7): DGGITQSPKYLFRKEGQNVTLSCEQNLNHDAMYWYRQDPGQGLRLIYYSQIVNDFQKGDIAEGYSVSREKKESFPLTVTSAQKNPTAFYLCASRGGGAHYEQYFGPGTRLTVT.

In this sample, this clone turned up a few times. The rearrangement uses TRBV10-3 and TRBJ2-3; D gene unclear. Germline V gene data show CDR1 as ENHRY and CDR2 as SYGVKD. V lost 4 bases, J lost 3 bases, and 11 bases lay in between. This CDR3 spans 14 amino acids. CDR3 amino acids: CAISVSSSTDTQYF. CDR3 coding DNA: TGTGCCATCAGTGTGTCGAGTAGTACAGATACGCAGTATTTT.

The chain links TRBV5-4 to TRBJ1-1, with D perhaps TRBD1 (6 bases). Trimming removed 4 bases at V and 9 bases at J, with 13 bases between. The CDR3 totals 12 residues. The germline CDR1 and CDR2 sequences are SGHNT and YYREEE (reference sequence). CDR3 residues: CASSPYREKAFF. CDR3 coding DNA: TGTGCCAGCAGCCCCTACAGGGAGAAAGCTTTCTTT.

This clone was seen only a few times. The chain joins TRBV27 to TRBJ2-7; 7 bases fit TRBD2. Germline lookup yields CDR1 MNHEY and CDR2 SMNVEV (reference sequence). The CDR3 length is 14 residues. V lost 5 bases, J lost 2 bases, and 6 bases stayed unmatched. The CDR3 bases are TGTGCCAGCAGTGGGGGGGACCGACCCTACGAGCAGTACGTC. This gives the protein CASSGGDRPYEQYV.

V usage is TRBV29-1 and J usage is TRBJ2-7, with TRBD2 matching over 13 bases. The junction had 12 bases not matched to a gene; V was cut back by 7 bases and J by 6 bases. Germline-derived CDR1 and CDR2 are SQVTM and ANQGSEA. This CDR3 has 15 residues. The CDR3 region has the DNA TGCAGCGCCTGGGTCAGGACTAGCGGGAGACGCGAGCAGTACTTC. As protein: CSAWVRTSGRREQYF.

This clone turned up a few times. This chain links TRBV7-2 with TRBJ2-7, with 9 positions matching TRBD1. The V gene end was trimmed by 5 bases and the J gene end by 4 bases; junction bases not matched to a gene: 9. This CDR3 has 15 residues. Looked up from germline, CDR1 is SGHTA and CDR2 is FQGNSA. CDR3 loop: CASSATGGRFYEQYF. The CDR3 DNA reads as TGTGCCAGCAGCGCCACAGGGGGCCGGTTTTACGAGCAGTACTTC.

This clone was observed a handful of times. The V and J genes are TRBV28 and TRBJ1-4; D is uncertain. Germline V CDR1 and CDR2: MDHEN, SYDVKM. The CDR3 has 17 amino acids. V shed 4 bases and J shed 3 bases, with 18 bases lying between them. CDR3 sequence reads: CASSSGGVLSSNEKLFF. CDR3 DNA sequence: TGTGCCAGCAGTTCGGGTGGCGTCCTAAGTTCTAATGAAAAACTGTTTTTT.

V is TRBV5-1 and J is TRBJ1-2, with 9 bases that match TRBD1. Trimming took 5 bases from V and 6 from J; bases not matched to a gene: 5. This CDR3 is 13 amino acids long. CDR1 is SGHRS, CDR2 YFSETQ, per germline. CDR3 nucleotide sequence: TGCGCCAGCAGACTCCGACAGGGGGATGGCTACACCTTC. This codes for CASRLRQGDGYTF.

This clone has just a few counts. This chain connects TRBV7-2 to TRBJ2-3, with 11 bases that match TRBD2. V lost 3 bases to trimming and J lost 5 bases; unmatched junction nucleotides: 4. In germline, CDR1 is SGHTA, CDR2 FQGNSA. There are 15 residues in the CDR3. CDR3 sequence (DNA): TGTGCCAGCAGCTTCGTAGCGGGAGGGGAAGATACGCAGTATTTT. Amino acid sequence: CASSFVAGGEDTQYF.

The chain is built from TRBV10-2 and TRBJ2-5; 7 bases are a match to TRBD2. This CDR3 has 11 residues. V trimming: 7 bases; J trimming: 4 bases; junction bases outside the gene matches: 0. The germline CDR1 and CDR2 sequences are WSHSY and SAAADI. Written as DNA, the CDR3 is TGCGCCAGCACGGGGGGAGAGACCCAGTACTTC. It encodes CASTGGETQYF.

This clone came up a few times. The CDR3 sequence is CASRTASGAGETQYF. The CDR3 coding sequence is TGCGCCAGCAGGACCGCTAGCGGAGCGGGAGAGACCCAGTACTTC. V and J are TRBV5-1 and TRBJ2-5; 7 bases match TRBD2. With V trimmed by 5 bases and J by 4 bases, 11 bases remained unmatched. Germline CDR1 reads SGHRS; CDR2 reads YFSETQ. CDR3 length: 15 residues.